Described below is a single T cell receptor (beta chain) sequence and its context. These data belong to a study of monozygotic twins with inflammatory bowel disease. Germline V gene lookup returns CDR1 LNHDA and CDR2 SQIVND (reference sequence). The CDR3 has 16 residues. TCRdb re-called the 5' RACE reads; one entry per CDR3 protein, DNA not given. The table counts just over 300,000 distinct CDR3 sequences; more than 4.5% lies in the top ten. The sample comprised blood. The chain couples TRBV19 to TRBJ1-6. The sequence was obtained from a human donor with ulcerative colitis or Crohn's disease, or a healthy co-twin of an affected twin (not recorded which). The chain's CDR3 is CASSVYRAQRLSPLHF. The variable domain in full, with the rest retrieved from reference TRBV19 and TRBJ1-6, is DGGITQSPKYLFRKEGQNVTLSCEQNLNHDAMYWYRQDPGQGLRLIYYSQIVNDFQKGDIAEGYSVSREKKESFPLTVTSAQKNPTAFYLCASSVYRAQRLSPLHFGNGTRLTVT.